Sequencing of this TCR beta chain was carried out in a study of somatic mutations in cytotoxic T cells in rheumatoid arthritis. The length of the CDR3 is 16 residues. V lost 2 bases to trimming and J lost 7 bases, with 18 bases between them. Germline loops: CDR1 WNHNN, CDR2 SYGVQD (reference sequence). Overall study results and limits: Of the expanded CD8+ clones, the antigen targets were not known. Slight underrepresentation of TRBV07 in rheumatoid arthritis patients was not adjusted for multiple comparisons. Within 8 of 65 patients, the single biggest CD8+ clone made up more than 20% of CD8+ cells. A rise in CD8+ clonality with age was seen in rheumatoid arthritis patients but not in healthy controls.

A remark on this clone: What it recognizes is unknown.

Profiled with immunoSEQ multiplex PCR; TCRdb holds only in-frame clones, not every one. Seen here are 23,000 or so clones, approximately 73% observed once, and the top ten hold roughly 8.9%. This TCR came from a woman between 18 and 29 years old in good health. Material for sequencing was CD8+ T cells sorted from blood. The V call is TRBV10-1, the J call TRBJ2-4; D is tentatively TRBD1 or TRBD2 (6 bases each). CDR3 protein: CASSEAGEVGTNIQYF. The CDR3 DNA reads as TGCGCCAGCAGTGAGGCAGGGGAGGTGGGCACGAACATTCAGTACTTC.